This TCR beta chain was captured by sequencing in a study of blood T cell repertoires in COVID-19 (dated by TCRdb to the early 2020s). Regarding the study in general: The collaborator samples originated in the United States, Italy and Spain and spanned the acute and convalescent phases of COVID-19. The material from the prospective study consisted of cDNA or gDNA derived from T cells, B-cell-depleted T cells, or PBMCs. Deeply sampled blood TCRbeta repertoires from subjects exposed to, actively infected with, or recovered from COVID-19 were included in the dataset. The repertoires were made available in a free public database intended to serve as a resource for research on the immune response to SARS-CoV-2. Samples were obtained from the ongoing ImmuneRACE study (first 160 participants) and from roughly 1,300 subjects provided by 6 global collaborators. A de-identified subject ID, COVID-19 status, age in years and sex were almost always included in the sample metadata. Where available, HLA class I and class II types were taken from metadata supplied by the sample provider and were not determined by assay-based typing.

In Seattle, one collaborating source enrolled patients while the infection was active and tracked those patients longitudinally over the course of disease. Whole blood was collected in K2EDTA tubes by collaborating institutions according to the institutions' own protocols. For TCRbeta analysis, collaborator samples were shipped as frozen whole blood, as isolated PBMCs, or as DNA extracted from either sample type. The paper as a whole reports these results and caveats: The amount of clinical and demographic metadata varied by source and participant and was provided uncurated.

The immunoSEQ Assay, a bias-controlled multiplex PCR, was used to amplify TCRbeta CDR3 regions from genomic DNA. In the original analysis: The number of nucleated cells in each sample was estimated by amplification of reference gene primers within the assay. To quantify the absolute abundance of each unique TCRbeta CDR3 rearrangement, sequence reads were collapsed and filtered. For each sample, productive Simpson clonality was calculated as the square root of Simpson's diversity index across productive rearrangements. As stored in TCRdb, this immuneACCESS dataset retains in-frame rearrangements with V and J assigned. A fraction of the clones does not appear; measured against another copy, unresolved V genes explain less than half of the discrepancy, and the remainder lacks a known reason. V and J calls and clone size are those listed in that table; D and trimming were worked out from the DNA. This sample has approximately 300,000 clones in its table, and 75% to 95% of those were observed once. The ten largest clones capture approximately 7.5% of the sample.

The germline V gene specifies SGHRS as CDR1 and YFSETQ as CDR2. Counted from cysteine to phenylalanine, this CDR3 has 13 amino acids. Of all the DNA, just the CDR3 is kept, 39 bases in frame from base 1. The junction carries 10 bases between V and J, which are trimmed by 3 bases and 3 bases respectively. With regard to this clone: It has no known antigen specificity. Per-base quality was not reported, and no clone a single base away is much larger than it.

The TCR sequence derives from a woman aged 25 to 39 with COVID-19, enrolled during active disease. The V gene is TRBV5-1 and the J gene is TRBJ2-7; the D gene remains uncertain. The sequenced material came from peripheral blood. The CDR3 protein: CASSYFLGYEQYF. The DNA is TGCGCCAGCAGCTATTTCCTCGGCTACGAGCAGTACTTC.